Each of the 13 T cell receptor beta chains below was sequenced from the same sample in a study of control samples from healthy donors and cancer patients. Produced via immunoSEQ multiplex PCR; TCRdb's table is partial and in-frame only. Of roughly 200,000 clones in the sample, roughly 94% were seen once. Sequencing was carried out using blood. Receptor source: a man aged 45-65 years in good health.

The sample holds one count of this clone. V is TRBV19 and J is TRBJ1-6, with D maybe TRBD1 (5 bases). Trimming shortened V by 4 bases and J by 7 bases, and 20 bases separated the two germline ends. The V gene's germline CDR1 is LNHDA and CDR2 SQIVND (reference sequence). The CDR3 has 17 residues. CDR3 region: CASSSSGPQGENSPLHF. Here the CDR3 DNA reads TGTGCCAGTAGTAGCTCGGGACCGCAAGGGGAGAATTCACCCCTCCACTTT.

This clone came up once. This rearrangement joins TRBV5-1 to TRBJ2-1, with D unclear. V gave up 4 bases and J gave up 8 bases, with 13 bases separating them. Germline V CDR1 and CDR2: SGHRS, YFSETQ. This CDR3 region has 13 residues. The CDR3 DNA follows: TGCGCCAGCAGCGAATTAACTACGGATGAGCAGTTCTTC. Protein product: CASSELTTDEQFF.

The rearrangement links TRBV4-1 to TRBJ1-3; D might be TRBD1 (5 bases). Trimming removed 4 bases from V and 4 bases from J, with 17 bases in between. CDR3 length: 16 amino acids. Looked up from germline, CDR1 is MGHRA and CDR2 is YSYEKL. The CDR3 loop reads CASSPSERGRGNTIYF. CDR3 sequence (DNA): TGCGCCAGCAGCCCTTCAGAGAGGGGCCGCGGAAACACCATATATTTT.

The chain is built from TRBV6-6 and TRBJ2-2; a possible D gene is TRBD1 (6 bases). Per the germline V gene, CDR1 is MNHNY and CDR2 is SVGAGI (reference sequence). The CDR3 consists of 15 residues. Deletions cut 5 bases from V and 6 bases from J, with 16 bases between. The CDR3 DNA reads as TGTGCCAGCAGTGGGCCCAGGGGTTGGGCCGGGGAGCTGTTTTTT. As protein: CASSGPRGWAGELFF.

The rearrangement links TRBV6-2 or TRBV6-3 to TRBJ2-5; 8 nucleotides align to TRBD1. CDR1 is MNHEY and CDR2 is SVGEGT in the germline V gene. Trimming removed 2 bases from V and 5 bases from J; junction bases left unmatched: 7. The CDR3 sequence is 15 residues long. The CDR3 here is CASSYPRGLGETQYF. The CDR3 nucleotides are TGTGCCAGCAGTTACCCCAGGGGGCTCGGGGAGACCCAGTACTTC.

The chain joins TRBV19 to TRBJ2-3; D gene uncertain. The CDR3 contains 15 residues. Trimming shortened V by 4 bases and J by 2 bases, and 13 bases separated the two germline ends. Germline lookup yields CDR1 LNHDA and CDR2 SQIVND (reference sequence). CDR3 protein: CASSTQRFYTDTQYF. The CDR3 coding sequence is TGTGCCAGTAGTACCCAACGGTTTTACACAGATACGCAGTATTTT. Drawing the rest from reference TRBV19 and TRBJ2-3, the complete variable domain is DGGITQSPKYLFRKEGQNVTLSCEQNLNHDAMYWYRQDPGQGLRLIYYSQIVNDFQKGDIAEGYSVSREKKESFPLTVTSAQKNPTAFYLCASSTQRFYTDTQYFGPGTRLTVL.

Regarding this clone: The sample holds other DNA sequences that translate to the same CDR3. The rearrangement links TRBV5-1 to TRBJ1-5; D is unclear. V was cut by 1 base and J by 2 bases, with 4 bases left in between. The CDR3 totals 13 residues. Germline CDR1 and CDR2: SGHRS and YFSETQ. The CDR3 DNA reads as TGCGCCAGCAGCTTGACAGGCAATCAGCCCCAGCATTTT. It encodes CASSLTGNQPQHF.

CDR3 coding DNA: TGTGCCAGCTCACCACTGACAGGCGAGGGAGCTTTCTTT. Translation: CASSPLTGEGAFF. The chain joins TRBV18 to TRBJ1-1, with D possibly being TRBD1 (6 bases). V gave up 1 base and J gave up 10 bases, with 13 bases separating them. Germline loops: CDR1 KGHSH, CDR2 LQKENI. The CDR3 is 13 residues long.

CDR3 in DNA: TGTGCCAGCAGCTTAGATGGCGGGGGGGTCAATGAGCAGTTCTTC. This gives the protein CASSLDGGGVNEQFF. The chain uses TRBV11-3 and TRBJ2-1; 9 nucleotides align to TRBD2. CDR1 is SGHNT and CDR2 is YENEEA in the germline V gene. After removal of 0 bases from V and 6 bases from J, the junction contained 3 bases not matched to a gene. The CDR3 is 15 residues long.

CDR3 coding DNA: TGTGCCAGCAGCCAAGGTCACAGGGGTAACACCGGGGAGCTGTTTTTT. Translating it yields CASSQGHRGNTGELFF. The V and J genes are TRBV3-1 (or the pseudogene TRBV3-2) and TRBJ2-2; 7 bases fit TRBD1. The CDR3 extends over 16 amino acids. Per germline, CDR1 LGHDT and CDR2 YNNKEL (reference sequence). J was trimmed by 2 bases and V by 1 base; bases with no gene match: 4.

CDR3 protein: CASSWTTYEQYF. CDR3 DNA sequence: TGTGCCAGCAGCTGGACTACATACGAGCAGTACTTC. This chain links TRBV7-2 with TRBJ2-7; possible D gene TRBD2, 6 bases. Looked up from germline, CDR1 is SGHTA and CDR2 is FQGNSA. V was trimmed by 4 bases and J by 4 bases, leaving 8 bases between them. CDR3 length: 12 residues.

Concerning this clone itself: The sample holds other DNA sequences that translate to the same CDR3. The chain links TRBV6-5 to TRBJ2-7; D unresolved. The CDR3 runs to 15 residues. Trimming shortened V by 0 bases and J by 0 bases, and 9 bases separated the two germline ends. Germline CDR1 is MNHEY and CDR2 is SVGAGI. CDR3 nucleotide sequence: TGTGCCAGCAGTTACTCTTCCGCGTTCTCCTACGAGCAGTACTTC. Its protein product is CASSYSSAFSYEQYF.

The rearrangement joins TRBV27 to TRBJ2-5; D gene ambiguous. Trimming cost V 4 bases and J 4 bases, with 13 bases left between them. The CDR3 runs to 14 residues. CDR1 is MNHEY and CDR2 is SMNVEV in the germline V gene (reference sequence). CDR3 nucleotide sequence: TGTGCCAGCAGTTCCGACACGGTACCAGAGACCCAGTACTTC. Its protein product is CASSSDTVPETQYF.